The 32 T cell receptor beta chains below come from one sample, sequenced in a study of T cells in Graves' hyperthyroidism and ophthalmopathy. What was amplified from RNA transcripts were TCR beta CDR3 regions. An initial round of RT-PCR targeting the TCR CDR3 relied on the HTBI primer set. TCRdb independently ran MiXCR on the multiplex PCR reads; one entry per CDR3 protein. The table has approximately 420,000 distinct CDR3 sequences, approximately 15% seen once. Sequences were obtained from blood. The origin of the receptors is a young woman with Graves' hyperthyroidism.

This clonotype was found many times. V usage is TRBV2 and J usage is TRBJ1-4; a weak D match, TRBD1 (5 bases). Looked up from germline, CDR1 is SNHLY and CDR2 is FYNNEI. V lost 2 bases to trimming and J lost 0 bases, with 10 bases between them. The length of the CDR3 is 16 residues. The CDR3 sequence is CASSEIDSATNEKLFF. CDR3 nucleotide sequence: TGTGCCAGCAGTGAAATTGACAGCGCAACTAATGAAAAACTGTTTTTT.

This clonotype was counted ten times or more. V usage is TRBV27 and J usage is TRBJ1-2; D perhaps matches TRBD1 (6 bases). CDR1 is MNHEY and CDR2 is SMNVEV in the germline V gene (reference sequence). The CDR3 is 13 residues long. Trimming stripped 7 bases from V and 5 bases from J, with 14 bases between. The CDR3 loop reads CASKQGSGYGYTF. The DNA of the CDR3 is TGTGCCAGCAAACAGGGATCAGGGTATGGCTACACCTTC.

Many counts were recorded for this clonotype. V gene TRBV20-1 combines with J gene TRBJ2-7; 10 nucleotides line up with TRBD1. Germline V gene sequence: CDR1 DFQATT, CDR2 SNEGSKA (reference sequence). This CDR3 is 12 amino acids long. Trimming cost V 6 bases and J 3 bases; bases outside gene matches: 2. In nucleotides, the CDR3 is TGCAGTGCCCGGACAGGGGGCTACGAGCAGTACTTC. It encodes CSARTGGYEQYF.

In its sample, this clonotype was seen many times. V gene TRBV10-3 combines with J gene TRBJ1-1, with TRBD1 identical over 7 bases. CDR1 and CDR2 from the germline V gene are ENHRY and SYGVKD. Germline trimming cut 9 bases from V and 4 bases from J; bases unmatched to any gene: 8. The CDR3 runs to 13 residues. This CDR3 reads CAISDREGTEAFF. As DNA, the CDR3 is TGTGCCATTAGCGACAGGGAGGGCACTGAAGCTTTCTTT.

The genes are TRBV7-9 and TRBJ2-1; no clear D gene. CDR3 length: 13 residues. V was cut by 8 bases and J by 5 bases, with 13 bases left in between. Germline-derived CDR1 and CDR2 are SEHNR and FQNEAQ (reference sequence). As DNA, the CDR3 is TGTGCCAGCGGTCGATTTGGGAACAATGAGCAGTTCTTC. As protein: CASGRFGNNEQFF. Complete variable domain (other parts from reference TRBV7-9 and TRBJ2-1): DTGVSQNPRHKITKRGQNVTFRCDPISEHNRLYWYRQTLGQGPEFLTYFQNEAQLEKSRLLSDRFSAERPKGSFSTLEIQRTEQGDSAMYLCASGRFGNNEQFFGPGTRLTVL.

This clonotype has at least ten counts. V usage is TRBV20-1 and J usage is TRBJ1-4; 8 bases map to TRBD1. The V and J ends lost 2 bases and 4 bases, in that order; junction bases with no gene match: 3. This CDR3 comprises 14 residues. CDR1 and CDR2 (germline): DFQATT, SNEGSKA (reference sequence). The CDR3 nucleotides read TGCAGTGCTAGATCTGACAGGGGTAATGAAAAACTGTTTTTT. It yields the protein CSARSDRGNEKLFF.

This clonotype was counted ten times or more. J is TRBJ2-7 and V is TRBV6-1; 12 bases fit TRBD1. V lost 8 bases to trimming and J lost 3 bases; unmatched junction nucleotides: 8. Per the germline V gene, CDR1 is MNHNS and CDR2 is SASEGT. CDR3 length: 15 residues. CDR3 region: CASRSGQGAFYEQYF. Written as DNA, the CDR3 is TGTGCCAGCCGTTCGGGACAGGGGGCTTTCTACGAGCAGTACTTC.

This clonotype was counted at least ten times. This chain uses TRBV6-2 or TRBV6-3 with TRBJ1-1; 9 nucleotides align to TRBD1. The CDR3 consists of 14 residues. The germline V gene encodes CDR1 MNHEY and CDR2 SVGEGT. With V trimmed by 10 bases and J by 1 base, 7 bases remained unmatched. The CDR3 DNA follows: TGTGCCACGTCCCGGACAGGGGAGAACACTGAAGCTTTCTTT. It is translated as CATSRTGENTEAFF.

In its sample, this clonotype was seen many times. In DNA form, the CDR3 reads TGTGCCAGCAGCTTAGGCCGGGGACAGGTCTCCTACGAGCAGTACTTC. Its translation: CASSLGRGQVSYEQYF. This sequence joins TRBV13 and TRBJ2-7; 8 nucleotides match TRBD1. Trimming cost V 0 bases and J 0 bases; bases outside gene matches: 4. This CDR3 is built from 16 residues. In germline, CDR1 is PRHDT, CDR2 FYEKMQ (reference sequence).

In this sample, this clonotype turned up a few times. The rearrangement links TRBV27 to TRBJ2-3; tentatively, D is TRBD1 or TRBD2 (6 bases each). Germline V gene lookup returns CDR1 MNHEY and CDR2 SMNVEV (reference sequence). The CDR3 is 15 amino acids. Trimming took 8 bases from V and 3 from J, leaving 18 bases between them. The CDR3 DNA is TGTGCCAGCCGAGAGTGGAGGGGGATGACAGATACGCAGTATTTT. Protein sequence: CASREWRGMTDTQYF.

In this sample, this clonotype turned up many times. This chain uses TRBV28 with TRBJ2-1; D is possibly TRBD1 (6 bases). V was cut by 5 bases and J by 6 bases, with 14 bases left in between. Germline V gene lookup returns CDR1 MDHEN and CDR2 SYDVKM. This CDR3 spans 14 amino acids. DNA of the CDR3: TGTGCCAGCAGTATAACAGGGACCAGCAATGAGCAGTTCTTC. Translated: CASSITGTSNEQFF. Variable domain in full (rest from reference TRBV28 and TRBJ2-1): DVKVTQSSRYLVKRTGEKVFLECVQDMDHENMFWYRQDPGLGLRLIYFSYDVKMKEKGDIPEGYSVSREKKERFSLILESASTNQTSMYLCASSITGTSNEQFFGPGTRLTVL.

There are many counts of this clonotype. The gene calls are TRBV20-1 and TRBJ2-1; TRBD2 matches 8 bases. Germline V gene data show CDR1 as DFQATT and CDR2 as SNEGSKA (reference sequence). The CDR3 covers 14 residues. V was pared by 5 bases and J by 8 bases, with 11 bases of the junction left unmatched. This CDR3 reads CSAESGRFLDEQFF. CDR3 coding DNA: TGCAGTGCTGAAAGCGGGAGATTTTTGGATGAGCAGTTCTTC.

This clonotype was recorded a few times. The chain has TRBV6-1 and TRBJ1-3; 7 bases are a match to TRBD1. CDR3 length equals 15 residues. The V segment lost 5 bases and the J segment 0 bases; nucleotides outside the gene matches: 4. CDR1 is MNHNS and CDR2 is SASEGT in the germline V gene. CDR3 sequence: CASSRQGYSGNTIYF. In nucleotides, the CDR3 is TGTGCCAGCAGTCGACAGGGCTACTCTGGAAACACCATATATTTT.

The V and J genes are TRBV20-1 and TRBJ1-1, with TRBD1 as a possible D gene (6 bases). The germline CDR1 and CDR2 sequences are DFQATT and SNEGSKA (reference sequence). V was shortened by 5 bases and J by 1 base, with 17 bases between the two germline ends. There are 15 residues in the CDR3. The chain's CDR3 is CSALTNRVGNTEAFF. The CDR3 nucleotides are TGCAGTGCTCTTACTAACAGGGTTGGGAACACTGAAGCTTTCTTT.

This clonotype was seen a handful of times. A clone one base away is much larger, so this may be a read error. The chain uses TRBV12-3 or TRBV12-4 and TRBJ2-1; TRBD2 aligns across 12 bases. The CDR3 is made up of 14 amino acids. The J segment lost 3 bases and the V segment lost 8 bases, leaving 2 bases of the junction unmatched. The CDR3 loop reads CASVLAGGYNEQFF. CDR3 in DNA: TGTGCCAGCGTACTAGCGGGAGGCTACAATGAGCAGTTCTTC.

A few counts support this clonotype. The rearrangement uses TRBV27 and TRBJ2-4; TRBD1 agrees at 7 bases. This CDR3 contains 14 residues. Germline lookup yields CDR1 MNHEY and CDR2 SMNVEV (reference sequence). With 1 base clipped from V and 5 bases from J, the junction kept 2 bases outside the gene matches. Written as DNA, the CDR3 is TGTGCCAGCAGTTTATTAGGGGGCGAAAACATTCAGTACTTC. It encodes CASSLLGGENIQYF.

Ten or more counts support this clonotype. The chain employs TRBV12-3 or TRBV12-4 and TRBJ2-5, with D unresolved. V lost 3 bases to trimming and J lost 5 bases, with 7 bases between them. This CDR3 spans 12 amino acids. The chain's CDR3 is CASSFKVETQYF. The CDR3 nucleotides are TGTGCCAGCAGTTTTAAAGTCGAGACCCAGTACTTC.

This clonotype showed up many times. CDR3 sequence reads: CASSAGQGAYYGYTF. CDR3 bases: TGCGCCAGCAGCGCGGGACAGGGGGCTTACTATGGCTACACCTTC. The V gene is TRBV5-1, the J gene TRBJ1-2, with 12 positions matching TRBD1. The CDR3 is 15 residues long. The V and J ends lost 4 bases and 3 bases, in that order; junction bases with no gene match: 4. Germline CDR1 is SGHRS and CDR2 is YFSETQ.

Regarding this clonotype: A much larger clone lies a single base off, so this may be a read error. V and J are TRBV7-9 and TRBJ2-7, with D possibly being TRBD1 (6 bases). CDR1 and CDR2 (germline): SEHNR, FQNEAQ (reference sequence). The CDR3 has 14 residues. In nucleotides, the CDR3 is TGTGCCAGCAGCTTAGGGACAGTAACCTACGAGCAGCACTTC. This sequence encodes CASSLGTVTYEQHF.

CDR3 sequence reads: CASSYQDPGEQFF. The DNA for the CDR3 is TGTGCCAGCAGTTATCAAGATCCAGGGGAGCAGTTCTTC. The chain combines TRBV6-1 with TRBJ2-1; maybe TRBD1 (5 bases). Per germline, CDR1 MNHNS and CDR2 SASEGT. The V end lost 5 bases, the J end lost 10 bases, and 15 bases lay between the germline ends. This CDR3 is built from 13 residues.

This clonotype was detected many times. In DNA, the CDR3 is TGTGCCTGGAGTACCGGGACAGGGGGCGATCAGCCCCAGCATTTT. Protein sequence: CAWSTGTGGDQPQHF. This sequence joins TRBV30 and TRBJ1-5, with 12 bases aligning to TRBD1. There are 15 residues in the CDR3. Trimming removed 2 bases from V and 5 bases from J; junction bases left unmatched: 4. From germline, CDR1 is GTSNPN and CDR2 SVGIG (reference sequence).

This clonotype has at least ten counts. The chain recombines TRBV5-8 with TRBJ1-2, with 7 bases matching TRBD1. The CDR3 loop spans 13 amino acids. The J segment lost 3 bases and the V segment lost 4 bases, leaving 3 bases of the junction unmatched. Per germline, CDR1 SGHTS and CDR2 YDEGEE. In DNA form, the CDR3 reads TGTGCCAGCAGCCCACAGGGGTACTATGGCTACACCTTC. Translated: CASSPQGYYGYTF.

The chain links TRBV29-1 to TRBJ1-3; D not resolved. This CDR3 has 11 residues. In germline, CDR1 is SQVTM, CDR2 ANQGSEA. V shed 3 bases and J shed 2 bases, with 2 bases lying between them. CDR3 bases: TGCAGCGTTGAGCCTGGAAACACCATATATTTT. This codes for CSVEPGNTIYF.

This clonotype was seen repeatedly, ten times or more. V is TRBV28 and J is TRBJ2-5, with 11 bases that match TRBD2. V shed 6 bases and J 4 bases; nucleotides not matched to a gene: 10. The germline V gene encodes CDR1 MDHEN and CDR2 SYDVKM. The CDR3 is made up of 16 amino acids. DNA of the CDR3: TGTGCCAGCAGCCCTAGCGGGAGGAGGTTCAGAGAGACCCAGTACTTC. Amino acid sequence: CASSPSGRRFRETQYF.

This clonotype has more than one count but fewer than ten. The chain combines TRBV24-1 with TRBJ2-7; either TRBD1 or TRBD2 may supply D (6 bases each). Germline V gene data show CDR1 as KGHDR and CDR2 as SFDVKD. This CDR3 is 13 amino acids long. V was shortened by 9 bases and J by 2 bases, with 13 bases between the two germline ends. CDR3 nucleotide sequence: TGTGCCACCGCGGAGGGGGGCGCCTACGAGCAGTACTTC. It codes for CATAEGGAYEQYF.

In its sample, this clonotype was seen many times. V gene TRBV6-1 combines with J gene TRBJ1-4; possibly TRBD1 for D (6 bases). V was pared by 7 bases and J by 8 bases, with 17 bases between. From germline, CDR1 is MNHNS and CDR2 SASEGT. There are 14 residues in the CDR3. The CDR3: CASMREGVIEKLFF. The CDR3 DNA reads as TGTGCCAGCATGCGGGAGGGGGTGATAGAAAAACTGTTTTTT.

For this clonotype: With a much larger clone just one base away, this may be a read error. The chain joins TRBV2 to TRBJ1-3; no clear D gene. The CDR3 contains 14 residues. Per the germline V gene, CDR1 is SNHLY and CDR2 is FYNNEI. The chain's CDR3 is CASSESGAGSTIYF. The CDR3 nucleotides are TGTGCCAGCAGTGAATCCGGCGCGGGAAGCACCATATATTTT.

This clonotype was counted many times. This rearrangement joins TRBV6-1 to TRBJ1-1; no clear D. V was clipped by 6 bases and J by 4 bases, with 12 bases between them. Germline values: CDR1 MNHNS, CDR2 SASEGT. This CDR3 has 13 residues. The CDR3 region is CASRRQVGTEAFF. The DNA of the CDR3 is TGTGCCAGCAGGAGACAAGTTGGCACTGAAGCTTTCTTT.

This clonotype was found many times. CDR3 region: CATTAGTSALTGELFF. CDR3 nucleotide sequence: TGTGCCACCACCGCTGGGACTAGCGCTTTGACCGGGGAGCTGTTTTTT. The rearrangement links TRBV6-1 to TRBJ2-2; 10 bases map to TRBD2. Germline V gives CDR1 MNHNS, CDR2 SASEGT. V shed 10 bases and J 5 bases; nucleotides not matched to a gene: 13. This CDR3 region has 16 residues.

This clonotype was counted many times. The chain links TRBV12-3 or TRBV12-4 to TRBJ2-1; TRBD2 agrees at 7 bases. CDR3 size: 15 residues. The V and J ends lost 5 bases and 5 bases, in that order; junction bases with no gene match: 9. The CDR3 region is CASSLLGAGDNEQFF. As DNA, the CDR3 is TGTGCCAGCAGTCTCCTTGGGGCGGGGGACAATGAGCAGTTCTTC.

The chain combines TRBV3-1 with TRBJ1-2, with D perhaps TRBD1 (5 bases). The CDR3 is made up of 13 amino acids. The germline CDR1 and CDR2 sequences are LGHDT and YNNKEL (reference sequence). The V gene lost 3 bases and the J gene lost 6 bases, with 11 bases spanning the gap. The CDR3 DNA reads TGTGCCAGCAGCCACAGGGCAGGAGATGGCTACACCTTC. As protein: CASSHRAGDGYTF. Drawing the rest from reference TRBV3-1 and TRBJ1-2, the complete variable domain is DTAVSQTPKYLVTQMGNDKSIKCEQNLGHDTMYWYKQDSKKFLKIMFSYNNKELIINETVPNRFSPKSPDKAHLNLHINSLELGDSAVYFCASSHRAGDGYTFGSGTRLTVV.

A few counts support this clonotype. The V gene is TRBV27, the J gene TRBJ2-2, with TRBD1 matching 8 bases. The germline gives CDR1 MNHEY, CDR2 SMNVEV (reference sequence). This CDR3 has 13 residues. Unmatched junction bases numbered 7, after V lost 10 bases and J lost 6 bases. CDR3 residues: CATREQGAGELFF. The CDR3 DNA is TGTGCCACAAGGGAACAGGGGGCCGGGGAGCTGTTTTTT.